What follows are 5 T cell receptor beta chains derived from one specimen sequenced in a study of spatial heterogeneity in lung cancer. Study-wide findings and caveats: For expanded intratumoral alpha and beta TCRs, counts tracked tumor mutation counts.

TCRdb reanalysed the 5' RACE reads using MiXCR and keeps one entry per CDR3 protein. The sample includes some 5,100 distinct CDR3 sequences, around a quarter of them seen just once. Their target antigens are unknown. As for time point: sample taken at primary tumor resection. The material sequenced was lung tumor tissue, taken at surgery. These receptors were obtained from a male donor with early-stage non-small cell lung cancer.

The CDR3 bases are TGCAGCGTCGCCTCTACAGGGTTGGGGGAGCAGTTCTTC. It codes for CSVASTGLGEQFF. The V and J genes are TRBV29-1 and TRBJ2-1; D perhaps matches TRBD1 (6 bases). The CDR3 runs 13 residues. V lost 6 bases to trimming and J lost 10 bases, with 19 bases between them. CDR1 is SQVTM and CDR2 is ANQGSEA in the germline V gene.

Sample share makes this clonotype medium-sized (0.01 to 0.1%). The chain couples TRBV4-1 to TRBJ1-1; no reliable D call. The CDR3 consists of 16 residues. The germline V and J ends were trimmed by 3 bases and 4 bases, with 18 bases remaining between them. Germline assignment: CDR1 MGHRA and CDR2 YSYEKL. The CDR3 DNA sequence: TGCGCCAGCAGCCAGGCCGGGCCCCCCGGGAGCACTGAAGCTTTCTTT. Translation: CASSQAGPPGSTEAFF.

This rearrangement joins TRBV19 to TRBJ2-2; 7 nucleotides agree with TRBD1. V lost 10 bases, J lost 5 bases, and 10 bases stayed unmatched. Germline V gene lookup returns CDR1 LNHDA and CDR2 SQIVND (reference sequence). The CDR3 contains 14 residues. This CDR3 reads CATRQGFETGELFF. In DNA, the CDR3 is TGTGCCACCCGACAGGGATTTGAAACCGGGGAGCTGTTTTTT. The whole variable domain, filled in from reference TRBV19 and TRBJ2-2, reads DGGITQSPKYLFRKEGQNVTLSCEQNLNHDAMYWYRQDPGQGLRLIYYSQIVNDFQKGDIAEGYSVSREKKESFPLTVTSAQKNPTAFYLCATRQGFETGELFFGEGSRLTVL.

V gene TRBV3-1 combines with J gene TRBJ2-7; 8 nucleotides match TRBD2. Germline V CDR1 and CDR2: LGHDT, YNNKEL (reference sequence). V lost 4 bases, J lost 0 bases, and 2 bases stayed unmatched. The CDR3 has 14 residues. The CDR3 region has the DNA TGTGCCAGCAGCCGACTAGCGTTCTCCTACGAGCAGTACTTC. Translated, it gives CASSRLAFSYEQYF.

This sequence joins TRBV5-4 and TRBJ2-3, with a weak D call TRBD2 (7 bases). Trimming left V 8 bases short and J 7 bases short, with 23 bases between. From germline, CDR1 is SGHNT and CDR2 YYREEE (reference sequence). The CDR3 extends over 15 amino acids. CDR3 protein: CASNRRGGGPHTQYF. The DNA of the CDR3 is TGTGCCAGTAATCGTAGGGGGGGAGGGCCACATACGCAGTATTTT.